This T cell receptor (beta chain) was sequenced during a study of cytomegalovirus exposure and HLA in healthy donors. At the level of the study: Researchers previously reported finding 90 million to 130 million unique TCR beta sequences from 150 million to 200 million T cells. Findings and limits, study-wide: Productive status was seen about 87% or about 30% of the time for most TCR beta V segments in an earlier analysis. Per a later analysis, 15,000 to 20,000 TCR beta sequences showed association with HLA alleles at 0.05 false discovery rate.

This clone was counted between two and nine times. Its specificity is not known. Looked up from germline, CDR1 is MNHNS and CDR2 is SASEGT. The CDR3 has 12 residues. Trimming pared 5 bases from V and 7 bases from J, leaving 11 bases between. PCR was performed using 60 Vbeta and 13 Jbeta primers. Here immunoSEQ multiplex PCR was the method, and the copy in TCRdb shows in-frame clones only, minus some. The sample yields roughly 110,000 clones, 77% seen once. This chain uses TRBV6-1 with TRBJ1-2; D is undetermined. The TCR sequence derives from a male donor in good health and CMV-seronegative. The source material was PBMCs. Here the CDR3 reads CASSLDSVGYTF. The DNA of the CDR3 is TGTGCCAGCAGTTTGGACTCGGTTGGCTACACCTTC.